This T cell receptor beta chain was observed in a study of shared clonotypes between healthy human individuals (dated by TCRdb to the early 2020s). With regard to the full study: The cohort included a few men and a couple of women between 18 and 49 years of age. For each donor, CD4 naive and CD4 memory were each given three plates, CD8 naive was given two plates, and CD8 memory was given one plate. To estimate repertoire size and how much clonotypes are shared between individuals, the study performed deep sequencing of blood TCR repertoires from about five healthy adults. Different laboratories and diverse techniques were used to prepare libraries and sequence TCR repertoires, to increase sequencing depth and limit assay-specific biases. Each donor's leukapheresis produced roughly between roughly 0.9 and 8.9 billion PBMCs. Here is what the overall study found, with its caveats: Naive subsets generally had larger estimated clonotype richness than memory subsets did. Sampling was restricted to blood, and TCR repertoires in tissues likely differ from the TCR repertoires found in blood. Pairwise subsampling indicated that sequencing depth was expected to affect the degree of clonotype sharing among donors. Rarefaction of sorted-subset datasets indicated incomplete sequencing despite the large sequencing depth. Because the study included a small number of donors, the genetic and exposure-history diversity represented was limited. Compared with non-shared clonotypes, clonotypes shared by all four sorted-subset donors had higher generation probabilities. When several donors were compared, the shared fraction of clonotypes was about 5% for naive CD4, around 4% for naive CD8, 2.3% for memory CD4, and 0.4% for memory CD8.

The donors were healthy, HIV-negative adults with no recently reported acute infections or vaccinations. Every donor was a Caucasian adult residing in Nashville, Tennessee, USA. CD4+ T cells were enriched through magnetic negative selection, after which naive cells were positively selected on CD45RA and the remaining negative fraction served as the memory subset. After blood collection by leukapheresis, PBMCs were isolated using Ficoll-Histopaque density gradient centrifugation and then cryopreserved in the vapor phase of liquid nitrogen. Analytical flow cytometry was used to check the purity and quantity of every magnetically sorted T cell population. Each sorted fraction had its genomic DNA isolated and then quantified by UV absorbance on a Nanodrop 2000c. Using the deep immunoSEQ assay, TCR CDR3 regions were amplified from genomic DNA by multiplex PCR. Genomic DNA extracted from each cell subset was distributed evenly over all wells of several immunoSEQ 96-well plates, and each plate served as one replicate. For sorted subsets, each replicate PCR was loaded with roughly 0.2 ug genomic DNA, equivalent to about 33,000 T cell genomes. The purified libraries were quantified using a Qubit 3.0 fluorometer, sized with a Bioanalyzer 2100, and then quantified again using the KAPA Library Quantification kit. Each immunoSEQ 96-well plate was sequenced on its own single-read 150-cycle Illumina NextSeq 550 flow cell. The study's own analysis went as follows. Because the immunoSEQ output held only junctional sequences and lacked quality scores, the filtering could not match the filtering applied to full-length reads. Sequences were annotated with PyIR, a Python wrapper for IgBLAST v1.9, and V/J genes and CDR3 were assigned using IMGT germline references. Reads were filtered out if the reads had weak V/J assignments (E-value above 1e-6), no CDR3, stop codons, out-of-frame junctions, or ambiguous translated residues. V3J clonotypes were defined by identical inferred V gene, J gene, and CDR3 amino acid sequence. Percentage overlap between repertoires was calculated by dividing the number of shared unique clonotypes by the size of the smaller repertoire. Richness of each repertoire was evaluated using RTK rarefaction, the Chao1 estimator, and Recon v2.1 estimates of unobserved clonotypes. For all TCRbeta clonotypes obtained by the gDNA method from several donors, generation probabilities were computed with OLGA. Entries here come from immuneACCESS through TCRdb and include only in-frame sequences with V and J called. Some clones fail to appear in such tables; in the studies checked, an unresolved V gene covers under half of the shortfall, and the cause of the remainder is unknown. The V and J calls and clone size come from that table; D and trimming were worked out from the DNA. The sample has fewer than 3 million clones on record, just under 95% of them singletons. Approximately 0.4% of the sample comes from the top ten.

Details on this clone: The antigen this receptor binds is unknown. Per-base qualities were not stored, and no clone one base away is much larger.

V is pared back by 6 bases and J by 4 bases, with 14 bases lying between the germline termini. CDR1 MGHDK and CDR2 SYGVNS are derived from the germline V gene. The CDR3 measures 14 amino acids from cysteine to phenylalanine. Solely the CDR3 DNA is kept, with 42 bases framed from the first base. Input material: naive CD4+ T cells from PBMCs. The cell subset or site label corresponds to: CD45RA+ positively selected. The sequence came from a man aged 18 to 35 in good health. Some clones in this sample may be carry-over from other donors' samples. Recombination joined TRBV25-1 with TRBJ2-3, and possibly TRBD1, on 6 matching bases. The CDR3 is CASRGAGSADTQYF. The nucleotide sequence is TGTGCCAGCAGGGGGGCAGGGTCAGCAGATACGCAGTATTTT.